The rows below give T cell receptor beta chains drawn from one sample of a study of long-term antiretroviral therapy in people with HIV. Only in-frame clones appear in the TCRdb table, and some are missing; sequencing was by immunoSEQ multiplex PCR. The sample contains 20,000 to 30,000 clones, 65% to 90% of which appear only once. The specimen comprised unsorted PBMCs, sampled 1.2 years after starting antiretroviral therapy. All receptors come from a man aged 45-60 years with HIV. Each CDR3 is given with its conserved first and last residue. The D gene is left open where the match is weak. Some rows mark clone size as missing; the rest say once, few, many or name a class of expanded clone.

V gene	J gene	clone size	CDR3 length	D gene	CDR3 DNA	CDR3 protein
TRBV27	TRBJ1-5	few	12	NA	TGTGCCAGCAGGTCGATCAATCAGCCCCAGCATTTT	CASRSINQPQHF
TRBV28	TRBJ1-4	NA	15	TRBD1	TGTGCCAGCAACTCCTACAGGGGACCTAATGAAAAACTGTTTTTT	CASNSYRGPNEKLFF
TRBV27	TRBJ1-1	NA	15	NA	TGTGCCAGCAGTCCCGGGACCTTAGTACGCACTGAAGCTTTCTTT	CASSPGTLVRTEAFF
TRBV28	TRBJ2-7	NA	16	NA	TGTGCCAGCAGTTTGCGGGGAGGCGGGAACCCCTACGAGCAGTACTTC	CASSLRGGGNPYEQYF
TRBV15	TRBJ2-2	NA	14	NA	TGTGCCACCAGCAGTCTAAGGGGATCCGGGGAGCTGTTTTTT	CATSSLRGSGELFF
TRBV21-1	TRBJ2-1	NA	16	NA	TGTGCCAGCAGCAAAGCGCTAGCGGCCCAGGGGGATGAGCAGTTCTTC	CASSKALAAQGDEQFF
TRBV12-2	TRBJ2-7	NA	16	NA	TGTGCAAGTCGCTTATCCCTACAGGATCAAATCTACGAGCAGTACTTC	CASRLSLQDQIYEQYF
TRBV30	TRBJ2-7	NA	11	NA	TGTGCCTGGAGTCACGGGTACGAGCAGTACTTC	CAWSHGYEQYF
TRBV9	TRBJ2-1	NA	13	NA	TGTGCCAGCAGCGTAGGTAACTCTGATGAGCAGTTCTTC	CASSVGNSDEQFF
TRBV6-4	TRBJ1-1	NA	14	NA	TGTGCCAGCAAAGGGATTGGAATGAGTACTGAAGCTTTCTTT	CASKGIGMSTEAFF
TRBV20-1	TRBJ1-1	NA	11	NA	TGCAGTGTTTATCGGGGGGGTGAAGCTTTCTTT	CSVYRGGEAFF
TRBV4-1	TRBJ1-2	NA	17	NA	TGCGCCAGCAGCCAACGCTTACAAACCGGGGCCGTCTATGGCTACACCTTC	CASSQRLQTGAVYGYTF
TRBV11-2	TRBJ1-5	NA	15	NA	TGTGCCAGCAGCTCTGACTGGTCGGTAGATCAGCCCCAGCATTTT	CASSSDWSVDQPQHF
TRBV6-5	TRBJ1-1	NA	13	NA	TGTGCCAGCAGCCCCAGAGAAAACACTGAAGCTTTCTTT	CASSPRENTEAFF
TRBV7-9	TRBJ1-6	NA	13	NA	TGTGCCAGCAGCCCAGGAGGGAATTCACCCCTCCACTTT	CASSPGGNSPLHF
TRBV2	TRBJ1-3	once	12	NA	TGTGCCAGCGGGGGTTCTGGAAACACCATATATTTT	CASGGSGNTIYF
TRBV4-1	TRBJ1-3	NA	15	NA	TGCGCCAGCAGCCAAGATCCGGGGACTGGAAACACCATATATTTT	CASSQDPGTGNTIYF
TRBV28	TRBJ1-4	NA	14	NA	TGTGCCAGCAGTTTAGGGGGAGCTAATGAAAAACTGTTTTTT	CASSLGGANEKLFF
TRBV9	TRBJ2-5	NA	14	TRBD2	TGTGCCAGCAGCCCGGGACTAGCGGACGAGACCCAGTACTTC	CASSPGLADETQYF
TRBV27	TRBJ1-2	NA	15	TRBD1	TGTGCCAGCAGTTTAGGTCCCTGGACAGGGTATGGCTACACCTTC	CASSLGPWTGYGYTF
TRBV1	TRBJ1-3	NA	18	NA	TGCACCAGCAGCCAAGAGTTAAGGTTAGAGGGGACTGGAAACACCATATATTTT	CTSSQELRLEGTGNTIYF
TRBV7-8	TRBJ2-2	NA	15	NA	TGTGCCAGCAGCTTAGCGGGGGGACACACCGGGGAGCTGTTTTTT	CASSLAGGHTGELFF
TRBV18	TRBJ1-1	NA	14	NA	TGTGCCAGCTCACCGCTAGGAGGTAACGCTGAAGCTTTCTTT	CASSPLGGNAEAFF
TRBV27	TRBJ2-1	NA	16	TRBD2	TGTGCCAGCAGTTCGCCTACTAGCGAACCCTACAATGAGCAGTTCTTC	CASSSPTSEPYNEQFF
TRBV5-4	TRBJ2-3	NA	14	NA	TGTGCCAGCAGCTCTAGCTGGGGCCCGGATACGCAGTATTTT	CASSSSWGPDTQYF
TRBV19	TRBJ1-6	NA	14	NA	TGTGCCAGTAGTCTGTGGGGGGGTGAATCACCCCTCCACTTT	CASSLWGGESPLHF
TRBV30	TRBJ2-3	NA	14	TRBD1	TGTGCCTGGGCCACAGGGGATAGCACAGATACGCAGTATTTT	CAWATGDSTDTQYF
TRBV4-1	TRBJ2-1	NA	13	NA	TGCGCCAGCAGCCAAGCCGTATACAATGAGCAGTTCTTC	CASSQAVYNEQFF